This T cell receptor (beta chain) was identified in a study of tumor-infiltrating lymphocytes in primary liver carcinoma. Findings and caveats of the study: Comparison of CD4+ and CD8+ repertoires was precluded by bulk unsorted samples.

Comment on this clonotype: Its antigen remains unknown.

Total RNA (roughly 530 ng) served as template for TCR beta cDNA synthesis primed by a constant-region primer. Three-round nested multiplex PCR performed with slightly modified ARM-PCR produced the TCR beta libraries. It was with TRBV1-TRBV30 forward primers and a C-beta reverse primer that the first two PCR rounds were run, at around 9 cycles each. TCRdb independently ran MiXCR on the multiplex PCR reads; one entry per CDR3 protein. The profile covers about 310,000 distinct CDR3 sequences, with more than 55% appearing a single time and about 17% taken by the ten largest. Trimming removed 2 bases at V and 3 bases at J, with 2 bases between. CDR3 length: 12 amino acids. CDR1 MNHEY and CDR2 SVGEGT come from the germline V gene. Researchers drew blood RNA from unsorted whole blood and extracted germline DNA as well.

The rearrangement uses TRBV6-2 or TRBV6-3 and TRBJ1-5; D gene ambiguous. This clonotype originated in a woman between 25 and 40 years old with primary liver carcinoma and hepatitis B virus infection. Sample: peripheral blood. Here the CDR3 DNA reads TGTGCCAGCAGTTACCACAATCAGCCCCAGCATTTT. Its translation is CASSYHNQPQHF.